The source of this T cell receptor beta chain is a study of brain T cells in children with intractable seizures. A word on this clone: Its antigen remains unidentified.

The study, taken as a whole, reports: Viral specificity was inferred only from CDR3 similarity; HCMV serostatus was unknown. Pre- and post-surgery blood differed in depth, so pre-surgery absences may be undersampling.

Noted time point: blood from clinic visit 5 months post-surgery; TSC patient then seizure free. Sequencing was limited to surgery cases with top T cell transcript signatures in brain tissue. The data were produced by immunoSEQ multiplex PCR, yet TCRdb's version contains in-frame clones alone and is incomplete. Of 340,000 or so clones in the sample, about 93% were seen once. CDR3 size: 14 residues. V shed 3 bases and J shed 9 bases, with 12 bases lying between them. CDR1 is SGHTA, CDR2 FQGTGA, per germline. This receptor was obtained from a boy in the first two years of life with tuberous sclerosis and intractable seizures. The sample here was peripheral blood, taken 4 to 5 months after surgery. The chain combines TRBV7-3 with TRBJ1-6; D possibly corresponds to TRBD1 (5 bases). The CDR3 protein is CASSLGLQFSPLHF. CDR3 DNA: TGTGCCAGCAGCTTGGGACTCCAATTTTCACCCCTCCACTTT.